This passage covers 17 T cell receptor beta chains from one sample sequenced in a study of OX40 agonist ivuxolimab in advanced cancers. Sequenced by immunoSEQ multiplex PCR; TCRdb stores in-frame clones only, minus some. The table records 100,000 or so clones, around 94% of them present only once. The sequencing used CD4+ or CD8+ T cells sorted from blood, collected in a trial of the OX40 agonist ivuxolimab. These receptor sequences come from an adult with an advanced solid tumor such as melanoma, head and neck, liver or kidney cancer.

This clone has only one observation. The chain couples TRBV5-4 to TRBJ2-7, with 11 nucleotides matching TRBD2. This CDR3 has 15 residues. Germline V lookup: CDR1 SGHNT, CDR2 YYREEE (reference sequence). V lost 4 bases and J lost 7; bases outside the gene matches: 10. CDR3 coding DNA: TGTGCCAGCAGCGCCCGGACTAGCGGGTCGGTGGAGCAGTACTTC. Translating gives CASSARTSGSVEQYF.

The V and J genes are TRBV5-4 and TRBJ1-1; the D gene is possibly TRBD1 (5 bases). Germline V CDR1 and CDR2: SGHNT, YYREEE (reference sequence). The V end lost 2 bases, the J end lost 5 bases, and 19 bases lay between the germline ends. The CDR3 is made up of 16 amino acids. The CDR3: CASSLGGGGVETEAFF. The CDR3 DNA sequence: TGTGCCAGCAGCTTAGGAGGCGGGGGAGTGGAAACTGAAGCTTTCTTT.

The V call is TRBV7-2, the J call TRBJ2-7; 15 nucleotides agree with TRBD2. This CDR3 is 14 amino acids long. Germline V gene data show CDR1 as SGHTA and CDR2 as FQGNSA. J lost 9 bases, V lost 5 bases, and 5 bases had no gene match. As DNA, the CDR3 is TGTGCCAGCAGCACCTGGACTAGCGGGAGGGCGCAGTACTTC. This encodes CASSTWTSGRAQYF.

The V gene is TRBV9, the J gene TRBJ2-1; D perhaps matches TRBD2 (6 bases). CDR1 and CDR2 from the germline V gene are SGDLS and YYNGEE. The V gene lost 4 bases and the J gene lost 10 bases, with 21 bases spanning the gap. The CDR3 consists of 15 residues. CDR3 amino acids: CASSPRDWLGIEQFF. In DNA form, the CDR3 reads TGTGCCAGCAGCCCTAGGGACTGGCTCGGCATCGAGCAGTTCTTC. The variable domain in full, with the rest retrieved from reference TRBV9 and TRBJ2-1, is DSGVTQTPKHLITATGQRVTLRCSPRSGDLSVYWYQQSLDQGLQFLIQYYNGEERAKGNILERFSAQQFPDLHSELNLSSLELGDSALYFCASSPRDWLGIEQFFGPGTRLTVL.

The J gene is TRBJ1-5, the V gene TRBV18, with D perhaps matching TRBD1 (5 bases). CDR3 length: 14 residues. Germline V gene lookup returns CDR1 KGHSH and CDR2 LQKENI. The V and J ends lost 1 base and 6 bases respectively, with 10 bases between them. This chain's CDR3 is CASSPQGSGQPQHF. DNA for the CDR3: TGTGCCAGCTCACCACAGGGGTCCGGTCAGCCCCAGCATTTT.

This rearrangement joins TRBV5-1 to TRBJ1-2; 12 bases are a match to TRBD1. CDR3 length: 16 amino acids. Germline-derived CDR1 and CDR2 are SGHRS and YFSETQ. The J segment lost 2 bases and the V segment lost 0 bases, leaving 2 bases of the junction unmatched. CDR3: CASSLGDRGLNYGYTF. In DNA form, the CDR3 reads TGCGCCAGCAGCTTGGGGGACAGGGGGCTAAACTATGGCTACACCTTC.

V usage is TRBV28 and J usage is TRBJ1-5; D is ambiguous. Germline loops: CDR1 MDHEN, CDR2 SYDVKM. The V gene lost 2 bases and the J gene lost 9 bases, with 23 bases spanning the gap. The CDR3 totals 17 residues. CDR3 in DNA: TGTGCCAGCAGTTTACTTGGTCTGGTGGATGACAAGAGGCCCCAGCATTTT. This sequence encodes CASSLLGLVDDKRPQHF.

The chain carries TRBV7-8 and TRBJ1-1, with TRBD1 as a possible D gene (6 bases). This CDR3 has 17 amino acids. The V end lost 5 bases, the J end lost 1 base, and 20 bases lay between the germline ends. Germline-derived CDR1 and CDR2 are SGHVS and FQNEAQ. In DNA, the CDR3 is TGTGCCAGCAGCAAAGACAGGATCTGGCGTGGGAACACTGAAGCTTTCTTT. It translates to CASSKDRIWRGNTEAFF.

Only one count was recorded for this clone. This chain uses TRBV5-1 with TRBJ1-2; the match to TRBD1 covers 7 bases. This CDR3 spans 14 amino acids. In germline, CDR1 is SGHRS, CDR2 YFSETQ. Germline trimming cut 4 bases from V and 4 bases from J; bases unmatched to any gene: 7. This chain's CDR3 is CASSRDRAAYGYTF. The CDR3 coding sequence is TGCGCCAGCAGCCGCGACAGGGCTGCCTATGGCTACACCTTC.

V gene TRBV9 combines with J gene TRBJ2-3, with 10 bases fitting TRBD1. The CDR3 is 17 amino acids. CDR1 and CDR2 (germline): SGDLS, YYNGEE. V shed 1 base, J shed 0 bases, and the junction held 5 bases outside the gene matches. CDR3 sequence: CASSVTPGQGSTDTQYF. The CDR3 DNA sequence: TGTGCCAGCAGCGTAACCCCGGGACAGGGGAGCACAGATACGCAGTATTTT.

This chain joins TRBV5-4 and TRBJ2-7; the D gene could be TRBD1 or TRBD2 (5 bases each). The CDR3 totals 13 residues. The germline V gene has CDR1 SGHNT and CDR2 YYREEE (reference sequence). The V gene lost 0 bases and the J gene lost 5 bases, with 9 bases spanning the gap. The CDR3 here is CASSLAGPDEQYF. The CDR3 DNA reads as TGTGCCAGCAGCTTGGCGGGGCCGGACGAGCAGTACTTC.

This chain uses TRBV11-1 with TRBJ2-1, with TRBD1 identical over 7 bases. The V and J ends lost 4 bases and 5 bases, in that order; junction bases with no gene match: 17. There are 18 residues in the CDR3. Germline-derived CDR1 and CDR2 are SGHAT and FQDESV (reference sequence). This chain's CDR3 is CASSSVRKLTGFDNEQFF. The CDR3 nucleotides read TGTGCCAGCAGCTCCGTAAGGAAATTGACAGGGTTCGACAATGAGCAGTTCTTC.

The gene calls are TRBV5-1 and TRBJ2-7; 10 bases fit TRBD2. The CDR3 contains 14 residues. Germline assignment: CDR1 SGHRS and CDR2 YFSETQ. Trimming cost V 3 bases and J 6 bases; bases outside gene matches: 6. CDR3 nucleotides: TGCGCCAGCAGCTCCGGGACTAGCGTTCGCGAGCAGTACTTC. Amino acids: CASSSGTSVREQYF. Complete variable domain (other parts from reference TRBV5-1 and TRBJ2-7): KAGVTQTPRYLIKTRGQQVTLSCSPISGHRSVSWYQQTPGQGLQFLFEYFSETQRNKGNFPGRFSGRQFSNSRSEMNVSTLELGDSALYLCASSSGTSVREQYFGPGTRLTVT.

V and J are TRBV6-5 and TRBJ1-5; 8 bases are a match to TRBD1. The germline V gene has CDR1 MNHEY and CDR2 SVGAGI. CDR3 length: 15 residues. The V segment lost 4 bases and the J segment 1 base; nucleotides outside the gene matches: 3. The CDR3 nucleotides read TGTGCCAGCAGTTTAAGACAGGGGAGCAATCAGCCCCAGCATTTT. Amino acid sequence: CASSLRQGSNQPQHF.

The chain combines TRBV18 with TRBJ2-5; tentative D call: TRBD1 (5 bases). This CDR3 spans 15 amino acids. Looked up from germline, CDR1 is KGHSH and CDR2 is LQKENI. Trimming took 3 bases from V and 0 from J, leaving 11 bases between them. The CDR3 sequence: CASSPEAGYQETQYF. In nucleotides, the CDR3 is TGTGCCAGCTCACCCGAAGCAGGGTACCAAGAGACCCAGTACTTC.

The V gene is TRBV19, the J gene TRBJ2-3, with D possibly matching TRBD1 (6 bases). Trimming cost V 9 bases and J 1 base, with 14 bases left between them. Germline V gene sequence: CDR1 LNHDA, CDR2 SQIVND (reference sequence). The CDR3 has 14 residues. CDR3 loop: CASEDRGGTDTQYF. The CDR3 region has the DNA TGTGCCAGCGAGGACAGAGGGGGCACAGATACGCAGTATTTT.

There are a few counts of this clone. V and J are TRBV7-2 and TRBJ2-7, with D possibly being TRBD1 or TRBD2 (5 bases each). Germline V CDR1 and CDR2: SGHTA, FQGNSA. This CDR3 is built from 15 residues. Deletions cut 5 bases from V and 3 bases from J, with 17 bases between. CDR3: CASSPRRDGDYEQYF. The CDR3 DNA reads as TGTGCCAGCAGCCCTCGTCGGGACGGAGACTACGAGCAGTACTTC.